The entry below describes one TCR beta chain. Antigen unknown. The sample comes from a study of cytomegalovirus exposure and HLA in healthy donors. The study, taken as a whole, reports: Reports described diagnosis of cytomegalovirus status by the classifier as highly specific and sensitive. According to a later analysis, TCR clusters from the first cohort tended to co-occur in the 110 or so validation repertoires.

It was the approximately 130-subject validation cohort, separate from the roughly 700-subject first cohort, to which the donors belonged. Method: immunoSEQ multiplex PCR; TCRdb's copy keeps in-frame clones and lacks some. The sample includes fewer than 100,000 clones, roughly 95% of them seen just once. The sample was PBMCs. The receptor was isolated from a woman in her late teens or twenties in good health and CMV-seropositive.

The CDR3 region is CSVGRGLYEQYF. The CDR3 DNA sequence: TGCAGCGTTGGCAGGGGGCTCTACGAGCAGTACTTC. The chain employs TRBV29-1 and TRBJ2-7; 8 bases match TRBD1. This CDR3 has 12 residues. V gave up 4 bases and J gave up 3 bases; unmatched junction bases: 2. The germline CDR1 and CDR2 sequences are SQVTM and ANQGSEA.